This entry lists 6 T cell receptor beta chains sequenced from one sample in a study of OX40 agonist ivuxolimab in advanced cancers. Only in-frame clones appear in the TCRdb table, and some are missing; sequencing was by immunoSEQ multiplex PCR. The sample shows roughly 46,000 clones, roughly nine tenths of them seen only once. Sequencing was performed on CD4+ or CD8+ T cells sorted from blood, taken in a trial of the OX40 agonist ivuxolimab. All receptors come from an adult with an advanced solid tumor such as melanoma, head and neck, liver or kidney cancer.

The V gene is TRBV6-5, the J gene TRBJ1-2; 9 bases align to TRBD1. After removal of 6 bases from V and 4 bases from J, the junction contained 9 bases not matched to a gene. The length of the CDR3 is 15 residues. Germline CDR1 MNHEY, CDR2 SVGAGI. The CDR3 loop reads CASRTGTGSTYGYTF. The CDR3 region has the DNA TGTGCCAGCAGGACCGGGACAGGGAGCACCTATGGCTACACCTTC.

This CDR3 is CASTYWTGGNLGPYEQYF. Here the CDR3 DNA reads TGCGCCAGCACCTACTGGACAGGGGGTAATCTTGGACCCTACGAGCAGTACTTC. The chain uses TRBV5-1 and TRBJ2-7; 10 bases match TRBD1. The CDR3 is made up of 18 amino acids. V trimming: 6 bases; J trimming: 2 bases; junction bases outside the gene matches: 17. Germline CDR1 is SGHRS and CDR2 is YFSETQ.

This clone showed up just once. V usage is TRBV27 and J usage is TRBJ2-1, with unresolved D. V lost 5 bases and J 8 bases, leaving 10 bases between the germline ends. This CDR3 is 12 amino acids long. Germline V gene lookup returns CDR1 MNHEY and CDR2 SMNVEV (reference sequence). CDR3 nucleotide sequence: TGTGCCAGCAGTCCGGGTTGGGATGAGCAGTTCTTC. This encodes CASSPGWDEQFF.

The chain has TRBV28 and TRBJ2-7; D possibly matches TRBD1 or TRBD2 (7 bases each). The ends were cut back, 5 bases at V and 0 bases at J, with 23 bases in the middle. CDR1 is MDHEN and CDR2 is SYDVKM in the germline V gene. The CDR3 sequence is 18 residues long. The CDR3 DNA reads TGTGCCAGCAGTCCAGGGGGGCGGAAGCCTAGCGGCTCCTACGAGCAGTACTTC. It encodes CASSPGGRKPSGSYEQYF.

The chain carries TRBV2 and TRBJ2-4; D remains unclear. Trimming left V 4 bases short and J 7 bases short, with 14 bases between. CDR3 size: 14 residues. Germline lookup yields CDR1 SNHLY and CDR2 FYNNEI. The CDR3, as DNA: TGTGCCAGCAGTGGAGGTGGGGAACGGAACATTCAGTACTTC. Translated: CASSGGGERNIQYF.

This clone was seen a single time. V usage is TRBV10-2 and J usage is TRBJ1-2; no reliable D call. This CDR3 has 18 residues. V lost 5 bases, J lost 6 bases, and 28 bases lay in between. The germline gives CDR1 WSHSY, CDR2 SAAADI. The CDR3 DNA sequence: TGCGCCAGCAGTCAACCCCCATGGAACACCCGACTGACGAATGGCTACACCTTC. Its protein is CASSQPPWNTRLTNGYTF.